A selection of T cell receptor beta chains follows, all from one sample in a study of technical replicates of blood from a handful of donors. Profiled with immunoSEQ multiplex PCR; TCRdb holds only in-frame clones, not every one. This table has 60,000 to 85,000 clones, approximately 94% appearing once. The sample was T cells isolated from PBMCs. These receptors were collected from a human donor in good health. Both conserved end residues are part of each CDR3. The D gene is left open where the match is weak.

>TRBV5-8|TRBD1|TRBJ2-1
CASSHPGTAAYNEQFF
>TRBV7-3|TRBD2|TRBJ2-1
CASSLTGTTEQFF
>TRBV11-2|TRBD2|TRBJ2-1
CASSPRTSGSQWRNEQFF
>TRBV27|TRBD1|TRBJ2-3
CASSLGPGTGGKDTQYF
>TRBV4-3|TRBD2|TRBJ2-1
CASSQDNLAGTTNNEQFF
>TRBV4-1|.|TRBJ2-2
CASSQGGGQRIGELFF
>TRBV4-1|TRBD2|TRBJ2-1
CASSQEGLAGYNEQFF
>TRBV11-1|TRBD2|TRBJ2-5
CASSFGLAPETQYF
>TRBV5-1|TRBD1|TRBJ1-1
CASSLGLTGWNTEAFF
>TRBV28|.|TRBJ1-2
CASKVTGAAHGYTF
>TRBV9|TRBD2|TRBJ2-7
CASSGPGLAGSYEQYF
>TRBV5-1|TRBD1|TRBJ2-7
CASSADRDPSYEQYF
>TRBV4-3|TRBD1|TRBJ2-1
CASSPGDRGVDEQFF
>TRBV9|.|TRBJ2-7
CASSPRSPSSYEQYF
>TRBV6-5|.|TRBJ2-2
CASSSTGELFF
>TRBV11-2|.|TRBJ2-7
CASSFMAVVQGYYEQYF
>TRBV2|.|TRBJ1-5
CASTGLLNQPQHF
>TRBV11-3|.|TRBJ2-1
CASSLREYVYNEQFF
>TRBV25-1|TRBD2|TRBJ2-1
CASSEFRGAGDEQFF
>TRBV7-2|TRBD1|TRBJ2-7
CASSLIGGTGKVEQYF
>TRBV28|.|TRBJ2-1
CASRITTGGSYNEQFF
>TRBV6-1|TRBD1|TRBJ1-4
CASSDQGGIGEKLFF
>TRBV15|.|TRBJ1-3
CATSRDSSTIYF
>TRBV10-3|TRBD2|TRBJ2-5
CAINGPIAGGPGLETQYF
>TRBV27|TRBD2|TRBJ2-3
CASSLAGVSDTQYF
>TRBV28|.|TRBJ1-1
CASSPDAGMNTEAFF
>TRBV7-3|.|TRBJ1-2
CASSLTSGDGYTF
>TRBV5-1|TRBD1|TRBJ2-7
CASSLGQGTGEQYF
>TRBV5-6|TRBD1|TRBJ1-4
CASSLQRTGWGEKLFF
>TRBV29-1|.|TRBJ2-7
CSVARTASYEQYF
>TRBV2|TRBD1|TRBJ1-4
CAITPGGSEKLFF
>TRBV9|TRBD2|TRBJ2-7
CASSVGLAGTTSYEQYF
>TRBV6-6|TRBD2|TRBJ2-5
CASSYYRLAGETQYF
>TRBV27|.|TRBJ2-2
CASSLDRLPTGELFF
>TRBV19|.|TRBJ2-3
CASSPESTGISQYF
>TRBV7-2|.|TRBJ2-3
CASSLTSSTDTQYF
>TRBV25-1|TRBD1|TRBJ1-5
CASSDAGGDQPQHF
>TRBV10-1|.|TRBJ1-1
CASSENRDTEAFF
>TRBV6-5|.|TRBJ2-7
CASSSGLYEQYF
>TRBV29-1|.|TRBJ2-5
CSGRVGLAGETQYF
>TRBV6-6|.|TRBJ2-1
CATSNRGSYNEQFF
>TRBV6-5|.|TRBJ1-1
CASTTTLNTEAFF
>TRBV5-1|TRBD1|TRBJ1-2
CASSSGTGGSFYGYTF
>TRBV5-8|.|TRBJ1-4
CASSLGGGAATNEKLFF
>TRBV4-1|.|TRBJ2-5
CASSLRDPQETQYF
>TRBV6-5|TRBD2|TRBJ2-3
CASSYSASGSDTQYF
>TRBV5-1|TRBD1|TRBJ1-1
CASSPQRRTGENEAFF